A single sample is the source of the 3 T cell receptor beta chains below, sequenced in a study of blood T cell repertoires in COVID-19. Profiled with immunoSEQ multiplex PCR; TCRdb holds only in-frame clones, not every one. Of fewer than 200,000 clones listed, over 80% are singletons. Sequencing used PBMCs or T cells enriched from blood (not recorded which). Source of these receptors: a woman aged 25 to 45 who had been exposed to COVID-19.

This chain links TRBV9 with TRBJ2-1, with TRBD2 matching 8 bases. Looked up from germline, CDR1 is SGDLS and CDR2 is YYNGEE. There are 14 residues in the CDR3. V dropped 2 bases and J dropped 4; count of bases not matched to a gene: 2. DNA of the CDR3: TGTGCCAGCAGCGTGGGGACTAGTTACAATGAGCAGTTCTTC. Its protein product is CASSVGTSYNEQFF. The variable domain in full, with the rest retrieved from reference TRBV9 and TRBJ2-1, is DSGVTQTPKHLITATGQRVTLRCSPRSGDLSVYWYQQSLDQGLQFLIQYYNGEERAKGNILERFSAQQFPDLHSELNLSSLELGDSALYFCASSVGTSYNEQFFGPGTRLTVL.

The chain uses TRBV19 and TRBJ1-1; 9 bases fit TRBD1. Germline V CDR1 and CDR2: LNHDA, SQIVND (reference sequence). Germline trimming cut 5 bases from V and 4 bases from J; bases unmatched to any gene: 8. The CDR3 covers 15 residues. The CDR3 loop reads CASSPPGQGRTEAFF. The CDR3 DNA is TGTGCCAGTAGTCCTCCGGGACAGGGACGCACTGAAGCTTTCTTT.

J is TRBJ2-3 and V is TRBV20-1, with 8 bases identical to TRBD1. This CDR3 has 14 residues. Germline CDR1 reads DFQATT; CDR2 reads SNEGSKA (reference sequence). V lost 3 bases and J lost 3; bases outside the gene matches: 5. The CDR3 nucleotides are TGCAGTGCTAGTACGACAGGGGTGACAGATACGCAGTATTTT. It codes for CSASTTGVTDTQYF.